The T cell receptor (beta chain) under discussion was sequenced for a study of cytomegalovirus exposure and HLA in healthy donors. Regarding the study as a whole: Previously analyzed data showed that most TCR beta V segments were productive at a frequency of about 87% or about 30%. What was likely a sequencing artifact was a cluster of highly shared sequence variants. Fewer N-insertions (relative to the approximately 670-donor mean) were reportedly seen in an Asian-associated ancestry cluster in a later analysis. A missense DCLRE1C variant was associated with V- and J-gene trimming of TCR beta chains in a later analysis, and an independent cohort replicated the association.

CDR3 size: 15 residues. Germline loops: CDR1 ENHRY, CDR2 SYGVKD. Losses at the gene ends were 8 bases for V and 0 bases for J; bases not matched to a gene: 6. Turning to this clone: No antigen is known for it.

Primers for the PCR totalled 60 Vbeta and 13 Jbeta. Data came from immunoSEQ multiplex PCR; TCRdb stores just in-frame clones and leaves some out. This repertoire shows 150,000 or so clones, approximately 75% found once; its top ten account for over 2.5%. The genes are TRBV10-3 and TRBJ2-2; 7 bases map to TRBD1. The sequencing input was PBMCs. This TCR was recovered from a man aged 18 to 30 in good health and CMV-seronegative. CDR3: CAIATGVTNTGELFF. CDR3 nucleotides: TGTGCCATCGCTACAGGGGTTACGAACACCGGGGAGCTGTTTTTT.